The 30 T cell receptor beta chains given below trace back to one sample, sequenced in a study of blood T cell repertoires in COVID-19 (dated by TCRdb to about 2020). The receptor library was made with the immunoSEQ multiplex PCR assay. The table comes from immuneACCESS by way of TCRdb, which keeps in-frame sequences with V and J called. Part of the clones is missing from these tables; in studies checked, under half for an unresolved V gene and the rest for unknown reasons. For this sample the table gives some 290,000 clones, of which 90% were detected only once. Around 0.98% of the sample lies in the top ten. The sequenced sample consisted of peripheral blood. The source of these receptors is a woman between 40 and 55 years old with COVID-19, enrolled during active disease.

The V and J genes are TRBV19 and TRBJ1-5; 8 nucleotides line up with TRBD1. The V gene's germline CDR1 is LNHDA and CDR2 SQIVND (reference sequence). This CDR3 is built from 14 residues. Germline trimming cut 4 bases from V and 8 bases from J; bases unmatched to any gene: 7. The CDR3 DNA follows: TGTGCCAGTAGTAGAGACAGGGGAGGGAAGCCCCAGCATTTT. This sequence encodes CASSRDRGGKPQHF.

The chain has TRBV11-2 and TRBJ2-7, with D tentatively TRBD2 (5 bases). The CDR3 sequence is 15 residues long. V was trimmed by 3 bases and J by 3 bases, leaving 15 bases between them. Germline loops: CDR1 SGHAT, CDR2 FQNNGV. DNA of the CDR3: TGTGCCAGCAGCTTGGAGAGCGGCCTCCACTACGAGCAGTACTTC. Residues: CASSLESGLHYEQYF.

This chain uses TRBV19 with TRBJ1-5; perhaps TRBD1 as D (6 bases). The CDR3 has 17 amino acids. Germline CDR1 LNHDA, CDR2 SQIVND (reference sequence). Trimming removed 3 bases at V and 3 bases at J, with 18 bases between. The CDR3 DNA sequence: TGTGCCAGTAGTATTCGGGACAAATCTTATTACAATCAGCCCCAGCATTTT. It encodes CASSIRDKSYYNQPQHF.

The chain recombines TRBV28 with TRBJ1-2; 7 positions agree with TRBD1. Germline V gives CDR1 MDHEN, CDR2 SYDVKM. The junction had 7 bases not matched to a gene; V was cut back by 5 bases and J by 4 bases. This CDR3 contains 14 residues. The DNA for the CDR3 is TGTGCCAGCAGTGGATGGGACAGCAGCTATGGCTACACCTTC. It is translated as CASSGWDSSYGYTF.

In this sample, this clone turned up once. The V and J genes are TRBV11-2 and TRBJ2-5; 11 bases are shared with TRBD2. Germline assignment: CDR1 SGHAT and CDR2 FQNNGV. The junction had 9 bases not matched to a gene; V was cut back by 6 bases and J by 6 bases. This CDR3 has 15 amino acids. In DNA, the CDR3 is TGTGCCAGCAGTTCCTTAGCGGGGGGGCCGCAGACCCAGTACTTC. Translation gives CASSSLAGGPQTQYF.

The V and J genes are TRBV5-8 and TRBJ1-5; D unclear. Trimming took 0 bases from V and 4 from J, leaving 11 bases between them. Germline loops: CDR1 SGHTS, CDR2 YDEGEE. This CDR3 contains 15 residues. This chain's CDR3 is CASSLGGSRNQPQHF. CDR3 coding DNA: TGTGCCAGCAGCTTGGGAGGCAGCCGGAATCAGCCCCAGCATTTT.

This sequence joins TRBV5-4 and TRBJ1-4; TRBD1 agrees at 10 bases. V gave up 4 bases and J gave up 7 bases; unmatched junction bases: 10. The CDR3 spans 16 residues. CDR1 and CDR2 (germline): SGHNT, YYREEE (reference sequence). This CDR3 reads CASSPYAGQGTEKLFF. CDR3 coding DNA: TGTGCCAGCAGCCCTTATGCGGGACAGGGGACTGAAAAACTGTTTTTT.

The CDR3 is CASSRRGLQETQYF. DNA for the CDR3: TGTGCCAGCAGTCGCAGGGGGCTCCAAGAGACCCAGTACTTC. This rearrangement joins TRBV6-2 or TRBV6-3 to TRBJ2-5; 8 nucleotides line up with TRBD1. CDR3 size: 14 residues. Germline CDR1 reads MNHEY; CDR2 reads SVGEGT. V lost 5 bases and J lost 1; bases outside the gene matches: 3.

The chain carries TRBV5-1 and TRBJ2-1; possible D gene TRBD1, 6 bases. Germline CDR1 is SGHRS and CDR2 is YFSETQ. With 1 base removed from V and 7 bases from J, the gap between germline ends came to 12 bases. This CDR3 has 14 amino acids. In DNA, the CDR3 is TGCGCCAGCAGCTTGCAACAGGGATTTAATGAGCAGTTCTTC. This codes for CASSLQQGFNEQFF.

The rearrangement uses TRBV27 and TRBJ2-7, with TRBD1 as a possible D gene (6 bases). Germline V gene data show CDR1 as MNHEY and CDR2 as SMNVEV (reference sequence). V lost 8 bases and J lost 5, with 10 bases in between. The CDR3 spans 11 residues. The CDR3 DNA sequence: TGTGCCAGCGGCAGGGGCCACGAGCAGTACTTC. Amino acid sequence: CASGRGHEQYF.

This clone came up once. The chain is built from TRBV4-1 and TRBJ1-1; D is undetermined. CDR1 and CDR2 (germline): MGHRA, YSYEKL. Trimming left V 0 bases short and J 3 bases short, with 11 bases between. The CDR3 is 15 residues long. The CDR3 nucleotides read TGCGCCAGCAGCCAAGATCTAGGGAGGTACACTGAAGCTTTCTTT. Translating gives CASSQDLGRYTEAFF.

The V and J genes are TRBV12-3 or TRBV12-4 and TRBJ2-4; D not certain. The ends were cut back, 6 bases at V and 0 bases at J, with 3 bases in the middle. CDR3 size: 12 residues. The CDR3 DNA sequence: TGTGCCAGCAGCCAAGCCAAAAACATTCAGTACTTC. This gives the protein CASSQAKNIQYF.

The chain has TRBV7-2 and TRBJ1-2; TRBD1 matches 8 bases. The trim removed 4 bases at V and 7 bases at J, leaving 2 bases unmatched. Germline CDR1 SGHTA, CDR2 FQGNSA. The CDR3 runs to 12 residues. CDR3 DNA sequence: TGTGCCAGCAGCTCCGGGACAGGTGGCTACACCTTC. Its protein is CASSSGTGGYTF.

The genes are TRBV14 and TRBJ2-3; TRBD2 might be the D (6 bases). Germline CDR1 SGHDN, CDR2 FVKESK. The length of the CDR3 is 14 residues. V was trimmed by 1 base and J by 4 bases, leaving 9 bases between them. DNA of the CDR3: TGTGCCAGCAGCCAAGTTTCGGGGGCAGATACGCAGTATTTT. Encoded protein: CASSQVSGADTQYF.

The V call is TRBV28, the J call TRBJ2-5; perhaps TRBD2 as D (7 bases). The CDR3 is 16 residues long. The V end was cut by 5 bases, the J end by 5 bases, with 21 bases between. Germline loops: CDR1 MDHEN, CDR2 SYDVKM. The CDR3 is CASSPHQGRGSETQYF. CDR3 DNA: TGTGCCAGCAGTCCCCACCAGGGGAGGGGATCGGAGACCCAGTACTTC. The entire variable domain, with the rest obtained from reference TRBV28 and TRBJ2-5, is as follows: DVKVTQSSRYLVKRTGEKVFLECVQDMDHENMFWYRQDPGLGLRLIYFSYDVKMKEKGDIPEGYSVSREKKERFSLILESASTNQTSMYLCASSPHQGRGSETQYFGPGTRLLVL.

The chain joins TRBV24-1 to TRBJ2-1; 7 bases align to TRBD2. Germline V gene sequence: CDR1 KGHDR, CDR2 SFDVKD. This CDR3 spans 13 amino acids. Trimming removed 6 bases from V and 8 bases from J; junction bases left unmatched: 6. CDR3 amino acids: CATSSGGEYEQFF. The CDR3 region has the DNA TGTGCCACCAGTTCGGGAGGAGAATATGAGCAGTTCTTC.

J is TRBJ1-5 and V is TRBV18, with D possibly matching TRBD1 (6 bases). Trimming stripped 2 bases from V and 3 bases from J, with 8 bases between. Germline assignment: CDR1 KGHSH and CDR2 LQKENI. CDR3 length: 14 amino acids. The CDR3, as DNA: TGTGCCAGCTCACCAACAGGGTACAATCAGCCCCAGCATTTT. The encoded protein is CASSPTGYNQPQHF.

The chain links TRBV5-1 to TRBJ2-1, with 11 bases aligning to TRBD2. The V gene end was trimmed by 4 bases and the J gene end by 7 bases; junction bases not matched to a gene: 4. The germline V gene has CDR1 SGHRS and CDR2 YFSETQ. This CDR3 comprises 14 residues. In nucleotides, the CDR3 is TGCGCCAGCAGCCGGGGGACTAGCGGAAATGAGCAGTTCTTC. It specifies CASSRGTSGNEQFF.

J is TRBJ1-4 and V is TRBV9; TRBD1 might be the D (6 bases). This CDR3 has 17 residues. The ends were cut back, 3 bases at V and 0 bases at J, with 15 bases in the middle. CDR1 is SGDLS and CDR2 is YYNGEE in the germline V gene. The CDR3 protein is CASSAGRGKATNEKLFF. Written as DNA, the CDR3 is TGTGCCAGCAGCGCCGGCAGGGGAAAGGCAACTAATGAAAAACTGTTTTTT. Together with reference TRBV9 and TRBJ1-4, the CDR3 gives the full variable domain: DSGVTQTPKHLITATGQRVTLRCSPRSGDLSVYWYQQSLDQGLQFLIQYYNGEERAKGNILERFSAQQFPDLHSELNLSSLELGDSALYFCASSAGRGKATNEKLFFGSGTQLSVL.

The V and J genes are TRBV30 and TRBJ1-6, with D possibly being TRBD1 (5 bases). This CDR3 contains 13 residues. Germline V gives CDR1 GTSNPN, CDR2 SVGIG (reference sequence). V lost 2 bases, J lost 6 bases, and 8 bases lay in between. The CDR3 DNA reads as TGTGCCTGGAGTCTACAGGCTAATTCACCCCTCCACTTT. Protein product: CAWSLQANSPLHF.

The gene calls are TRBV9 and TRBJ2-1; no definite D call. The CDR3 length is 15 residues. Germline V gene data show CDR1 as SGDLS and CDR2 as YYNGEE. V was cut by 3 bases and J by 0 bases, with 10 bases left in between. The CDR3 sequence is CASSADISSYNEQFF. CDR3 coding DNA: TGTGCCAGCAGCGCCGACATTAGCTCCTACAATGAGCAGTTCTTC. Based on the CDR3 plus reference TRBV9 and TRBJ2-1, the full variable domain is DSGVTQTPKHLITATGQRVTLRCSPRSGDLSVYWYQQSLDQGLQFLIQYYNGEERAKGNILERFSAQQFPDLHSELNLSSLELGDSALYFCASSADISSYNEQFFGPGTRLTVL.

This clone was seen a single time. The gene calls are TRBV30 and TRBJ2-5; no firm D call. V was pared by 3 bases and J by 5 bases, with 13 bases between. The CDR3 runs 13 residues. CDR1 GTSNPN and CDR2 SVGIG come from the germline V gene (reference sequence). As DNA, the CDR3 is TGTGCCTGGAGGGCTAGTTCTGTGGAGACCCAGTACTTC. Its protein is CAWRASSVETQYF.

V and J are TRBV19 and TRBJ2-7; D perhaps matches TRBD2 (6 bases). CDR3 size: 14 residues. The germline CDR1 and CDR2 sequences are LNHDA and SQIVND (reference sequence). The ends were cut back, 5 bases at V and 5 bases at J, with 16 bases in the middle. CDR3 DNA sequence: TGTGCCAGTAGTTCGTCCGGGGGAACAAACGAGCAGTACTTC. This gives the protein CASSSSGGTNEQYF.

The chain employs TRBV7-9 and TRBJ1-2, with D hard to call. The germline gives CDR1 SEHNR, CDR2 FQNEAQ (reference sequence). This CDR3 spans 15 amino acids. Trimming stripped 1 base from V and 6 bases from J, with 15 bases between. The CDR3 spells CASSLGRTGSDGYTF. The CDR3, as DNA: TGTGCCAGCAGCTTAGGTCGTACGGGGAGCGATGGCTACACCTTC. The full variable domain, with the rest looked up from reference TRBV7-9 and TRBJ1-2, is DTGVSQNPRHKITKRGQNVTFRCDPISEHNRLYWYRQTLGQGPEFLTYFQNEAQLEKSRLLSDRFSAERPKGSFSTLEIQRTEQGDSAMYLCASSLGRTGSDGYTFGSGTRLTVV.

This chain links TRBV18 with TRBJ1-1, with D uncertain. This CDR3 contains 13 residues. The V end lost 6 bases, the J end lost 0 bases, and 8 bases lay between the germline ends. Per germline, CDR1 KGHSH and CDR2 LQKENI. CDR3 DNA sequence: TGTGCCAGCTCCACAAAGTTGAACACTGAAGCTTTCTTT. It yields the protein CASSTKLNTEAFF.

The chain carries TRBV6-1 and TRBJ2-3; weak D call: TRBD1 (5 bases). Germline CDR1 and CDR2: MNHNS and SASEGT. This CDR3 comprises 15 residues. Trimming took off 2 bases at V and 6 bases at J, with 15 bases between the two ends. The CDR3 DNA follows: TGTGCCAGCAGTGAATATAGGGGTGTGGGCGATACGCAGTATTTT. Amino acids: CASSEYRGVGDTQYF.

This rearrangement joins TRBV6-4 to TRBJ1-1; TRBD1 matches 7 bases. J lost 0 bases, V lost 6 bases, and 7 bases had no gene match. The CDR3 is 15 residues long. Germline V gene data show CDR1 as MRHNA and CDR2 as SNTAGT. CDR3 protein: CASRPFGQVNTEAFF. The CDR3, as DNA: TGTGCCAGCAGGCCGTTCGGACAGGTGAACACTGAAGCTTTCTTT.

For the CDR3, the DNA is TGTGCCAGTCAGACAGTACAGGGGGCCTTGACTGAAGCTTTCTTT. Residues: CASQTVQGALTEAFF. V gene TRBV19 combines with J gene TRBJ1-1, with TRBD1 matching 9 bases. The V and J ends lost 8 bases and 5 bases, in that order; junction bases with no gene match: 12. The germline gives CDR1 LNHDA, CDR2 SQIVND (reference sequence). CDR3 length equals 15 residues.

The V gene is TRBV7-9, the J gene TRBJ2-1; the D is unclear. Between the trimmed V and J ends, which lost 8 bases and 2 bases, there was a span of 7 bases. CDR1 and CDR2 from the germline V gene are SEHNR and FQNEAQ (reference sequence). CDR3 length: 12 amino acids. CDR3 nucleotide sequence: TGTGCCAGCGCGCTTACCTACAATGAGCAGTTCTTC. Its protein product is CASALTYNEQFF.

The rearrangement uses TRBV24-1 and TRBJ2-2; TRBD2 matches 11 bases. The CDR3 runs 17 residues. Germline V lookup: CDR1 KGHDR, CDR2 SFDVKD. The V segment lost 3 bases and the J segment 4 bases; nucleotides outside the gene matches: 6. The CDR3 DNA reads TGTGCCACCAGTGATCCTAGCGGGGGGCTAATCACCGGGGAGCTGTTTTTT. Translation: CATSDPSGGLITGELFF.